What follows are 26 T cell receptor beta chains derived from one specimen sequenced in a study of T cells in Graves' hyperthyroidism and ophthalmopathy. RNA transcripts yielded amplified TCR beta CDR3 regions. In the first-round RT-PCR of the TCR CDR3, the HTBI primer set was used. TCRdb reprocessed the multiplex PCR reads via MiXCR and lists one record per CDR3 protein. The sample has 300,000 to 400,000 distinct CDR3 sequences, 20% to 25% seen once. The sequencing sample was made of blood. These receptors all stem from a woman aged 50 to 60 with Graves' hyperthyroidism.

About this clonotype: This may arise from a read error, as a much more abundant clone is one base away. V usage is TRBV7-2 and J usage is TRBJ2-7, with a tentative D call TRBD2 (5 bases). The germline V gene has CDR1 SGHTA and CDR2 FQGNSA. This CDR3 region has 15 residues. The CDR3 loop is CANSPIAGGSYEQYF. Here the CDR3 DNA reads TGTGCCAACAGCCCCATTGCGGGCGGCTCCTACGAGCAGTACTTC.

The J gene is TRBJ2-3, the V gene TRBV5-6; 12 positions match TRBD2. Germline CDR1 SGHDT, CDR2 YYEEEE. Unmatched junction bases numbered 10, after V lost 2 bases and J lost 3 bases. The CDR3 is made up of 18 amino acids. The CDR3 DNA reads TGTGCCAGCAGCTTCCCGGGACTAGCGGGCGCGAGTACAGATACGCAGTATTTT. As protein: CASSFPGLAGASTDTQYF.

There are many counts of this clonotype. For the CDR3, the DNA is TGTGCCAGCAGTTTAATCAGGGGCACTGAAGCTTTCTTT. As protein: CASSLIRGTEAFF. The chain has TRBV12-3 or TRBV12-4 and TRBJ1-1; a possible D gene is TRBD1 (6 bases). There are 13 residues in the CDR3. V lost 2 bases and J lost 4, with 8 bases in between.

The chain carries TRBV3-1 and TRBJ2-1; 7 nucleotides align to TRBD2. Germline-derived CDR1 and CDR2 are LGHDT and YNNKEL (reference sequence). CDR3 length: 16 residues. After removal of 1 base from V and 9 bases from J, the junction contained 12 bases not matched to a gene. CDR3 sequence: CASSQVGSGDWGEQFF. The CDR3, as DNA: TGTGCCAGCAGCCAAGTTGGAAGCGGGGATTGGGGTGAGCAGTTCTTC.

In its sample, this clonotype was seen many times. DNA of the CDR3: TGTGCCAGCAGTGAAATGATAAGGGGACTAGACACAGATACGCAGTATTTT. Translating it yields CASSEMIRGLDTDTQYF. The chain recombines TRBV2 with TRBJ2-3, with 8 bases aligning to TRBD2. V gave up 2 bases and J gave up 2 bases; unmatched junction bases: 9. Germline lookup yields CDR1 SNHLY and CDR2 FYNNEI. CDR3 length: 17 residues. The full variable domain, its missing parts supplied by reference TRBV2 and TRBJ2-3, is EPEVTQTPSHQVTQMGQEVILRCVPISNHLYFYWYRQILGQKVEFLVSFYNNEISEKSEIFDDQFSVERPDGSNFTLKIRSTKLEDSAMYFCASSEMIRGLDTDTQYFGPGTRLTVL.

This clonotype was detected ten times or more. This chain connects TRBV9 to TRBJ2-3; D is tentatively TRBD1 or TRBD2 (5 bases each). The V and J ends lost 4 bases and 2 bases respectively, with 11 bases between them. Germline CDR1 reads SGDLS; CDR2 reads YYNGEE. This CDR3 region has 14 residues. CDR3 residues: CASSSGTITDTQYF. The CDR3 nucleotides read TGTGCCAGCAGCTCGGGGACCATCACAGATACGCAGTATTTT.

This chain joins TRBV6-1 and TRBJ1-1; D gene ambiguous. Germline V gene data show CDR1 as MNHNS and CDR2 as SASEGT. CDR3 size: 14 residues. With 9 bases removed from V and 11 bases from J, the gap between germline ends came to 25 bases. As DNA, the CDR3 is TGTGCCAGTGAGCCCCCGGGAATGTCGGGTGTCGCTTTCTTT. Protein sequence: CASEPPGMSGVAFF.

The chain couples TRBV20-1 to TRBJ2-7, with 8 bases that match TRBD1. The trim removed 5 bases at V and 2 bases at J, leaving 8 bases unmatched. The CDR3 length is 14 residues. Per the germline V gene, CDR1 is DFQATT and CDR2 is SNEGSKA (reference sequence). The CDR3 DNA sequence: TGCAGTGCTCGGGACAGGATAAAAACCTACGAGCAGTACTTC. Its protein product is CSARDRIKTYEQYF.

This sequence joins TRBV6-1 and TRBJ2-1; 7 nucleotides align to TRBD1. The CDR3 length is 14 residues. Germline CDR1 and CDR2: MNHNS and SASEGT. V was pared by 5 bases and J by 10 bases, with 11 bases of the junction left unmatched. For the CDR3, the DNA is TGTGCCAGCAGTCCCATAGCGACAGGGAACGAGCAGTTCTTC. This translates into CASSPIATGNEQFF.

This clonotype was observed at least ten times. V usage is TRBV18 and J usage is TRBJ2-5; D might be TRBD2 (6 bases). Trimming removed 10 bases at V and 6 bases at J, with 18 bases between. This CDR3 is 13 amino acids long. The V gene's germline CDR1 is KGHSH and CDR2 LQKENI. CDR3 loop: CATSEGLLKTQYF. CDR3 bases: TGTGCCACCTCGGAGGGACTTTTGAAGACCCAGTACTTC. Looking up the rest from reference TRBV18 and TRBJ2-5 gives the full variable domain: NAGVMQNPRHLVRRRGQEARLRCSPMKGHSHVYWYRQLPEEGLKFMVYLQKENIIDESGMPKERFSAEFPKEGPSILRIQQVVRGDSAAYFCATSEGLLKTQYFGPGTRLLVL.

This clonotype was seen a few times. This rearrangement joins TRBV10-1 to TRBJ1-1, with D unclear. Deletions cut 6 bases from V and 3 bases from J, with 8 bases between. Germline loops: CDR1 WNHNN, CDR2 SYGVQD (reference sequence). The CDR3 runs 12 residues. For the CDR3, the DNA is TGCGCCAGCAGGGGAAGGGACACTGAAGCTTTCTTT. Protein product: CASRGRDTEAFF.

This clonotype showed up many times. The chain is built from TRBV11-2 and TRBJ1-1; 12 bases are shared with TRBD1. Trimming cost V 8 bases and J 1 base; bases outside gene matches: 5. The CDR3 length is 15 residues. Germline V gene sequence: CDR1 SGHAT, CDR2 FQNNGV. CDR3 nucleotide sequence: TGTGCCAGCGGAGGGACAGGGGGCAGGAACACTGAAGCTTTCTTT. Translating it yields CASGGTGGRNTEAFF.

This clonotype was seen ten or more times. The chain recombines TRBV7-6 with TRBJ1-1; D is ambiguous. Germline assignment: CDR1 SGHVS and CDR2 FNYEAQ. CDR3 length: 15 amino acids. Trimming pared 1 base from V and 0 bases from J, leaving 9 bases between. The CDR3 sequence: CASSLGGGVNTEAFF. CDR3 coding DNA: TGTGCCAGCAGCTTAGGCGGCGGGGTGAACACTGAAGCTTTCTTT.

There are many counts of this clonotype. V gene TRBV6-1 combines with J gene TRBJ2-1; D gene unclear. This CDR3 contains 12 residues. Germline loops: CDR1 MNHNS, CDR2 SASEGT. V gave up 6 bases and J gave up 8 bases, with 11 bases separating them. In DNA form, the CDR3 reads TGTGCCAGCAGCGAGCTAGGCGATGAGCAGTTCTTC. It translates to CASSELGDEQFF.

This clonotype was detected ten times or more. This sequence joins TRBV11-2 and TRBJ2-1, with TRBD2 matching 10 bases. The germline V gene has CDR1 SGHAT and CDR2 FQNNGV. V lost 0 bases to trimming and J lost 8 bases; unmatched junction nucleotides: 7. CDR3 size: 16 residues. Here the CDR3 reads CASSLDSSGRRYEQFF. The CDR3 bases are TGTGCCAGCAGCTTAGATTCTAGCGGGAGAAGGTATGAGCAGTTCTTC.

This clonotype was counted ten times or more. A much more abundant neighbour one base away suggests this may be a read error. The V and J genes are TRBV7-9 and TRBJ1-1; TRBD1 is a possible D gene (5 bases). CDR1 and CDR2 (germline): SEHNR, FQNEAQ (reference sequence). The CDR3 extends over 13 amino acids. V lost 1 base and J lost 3, with 6 bases in between. CDR3 bases: TGTGCCAGCAGCTTAGACAGGCACACTGAAGCTTTCTTT. It is translated as CASSLDRHTEAFF.

This clonotype was observed a handful of times. The chain recombines TRBV6-1 with TRBJ2-7; 13 positions agree with TRBD2. The CDR3 is made up of 17 amino acids. The germline V gene has CDR1 MNHNS and CDR2 SASEGT. V shed 7 bases and J 3 bases; nucleotides not matched to a gene: 12. The CDR3 DNA reads as TGTGCCAGCATCTCGGGACTAGCGGGACCAGACGTCTACGAGCAGTACTTC. Protein: CASISGLAGPDVYEQYF.

The gene calls are TRBV18 and TRBJ1-3; no firm D call. Trimming removed 0 bases at V and 0 bases at J, with 9 bases between. This CDR3 is 16 amino acids long. Per the germline V gene, CDR1 is KGHSH and CDR2 is LQKENI. CDR3 sequence (DNA): TGTGCCAGCTCACCACCTTCACGGCTCTCTGGAAACACCATATATTTT. Translation: CASSPPSRLSGNTIYF. The variable domain in full, with the rest retrieved from reference TRBV18 and TRBJ1-3, is NAGVMQNPRHLVRRRGQEARLRCSPMKGHSHVYWYRQLPEEGLKFMVYLQKENIIDESGMPKERFSAEFPKEGPSILRIQQVVRGDSAAYFCASSPPSRLSGNTIYFGEGSWLTVV.

The J gene is TRBJ1-1, the V gene TRBV28; 8 positions match TRBD1. Germline loops: CDR1 MDHEN, CDR2 SYDVKM. Trimming removed 5 bases from V and 3 bases from J; junction bases left unmatched: 14. The CDR3 extends over 17 amino acids. The DNA for the CDR3 is TGTGCCAGCAGTCCTTCCGACAGGGGATGGAGTGACACTGAAGCTTTCTTT. Translating it yields CASSPSDRGWSDTEAFF.

This clonotype was detected many times. V and J are TRBV18 and TRBJ2-7; TRBD2 is a possible D gene (7 bases). CDR3 length: 14 amino acids. Trimming took 3 bases from V and 5 from J, leaving 14 bases between them. Germline-derived CDR1 and CDR2 are KGHSH and LQKENI. CDR3 in DNA: TGTGCCAGCTCACCGAGGGGGGGGCTGGACGAGCAGTACTTC. Its protein is CASSPRGGLDEQYF. The whole variable domain, remainder taken from reference TRBV18 and TRBJ2-7, is NAGVMQNPRHLVRRRGQEARLRCSPMKGHSHVYWYRQLPEEGLKFMVYLQKENIIDESGMPKERFSAEFPKEGPSILRIQQVVRGDSAAYFCASSPRGGLDEQYFGPGTRLTVT.

The gene calls are TRBV6-1 and TRBJ2-7; the D gene is possibly TRBD2 (5 bases). Germline assignment: CDR1 MNHNS and CDR2 SASEGT. CDR3 size: 15 residues. Between the trimmed V and J ends, which lost 2 bases and 0 bases, there was a span of 11 bases. CDR3 sequence reads: CASSEPSGSSYEQYF. In DNA form, the CDR3 reads TGTGCCAGCAGTGAACCCAGCGGTTCCTCCTACGAGCAGTACTTC.

This clonotype was seen many times. The rearrangement uses TRBV9 and TRBJ2-7; TRBD1 might be the D (6 bases). This CDR3 comprises 14 residues. V lost 4 bases and J lost 4, with 15 bases in between. CDR1 SGDLS and CDR2 YYNGEE come from the germline V gene. The CDR3 spells CASSPTTRGYEQYF. DNA of the CDR3: TGTGCCAGCAGCCCTACGACAAGGGGGTACGAGCAGTACTTC.

V is TRBV12-3 or TRBV12-4 and J is TRBJ2-3, with 9 nucleotides matching TRBD2. J gave up 2 bases and V 8 bases, and 5 bases lay outside the gene matches. The CDR3 is 14 residues long. The CDR3 bases are TGTGCCAGCGCGGGGGGGGCCCTCACAGATACGCAGTATTTT. It encodes CASAGGALTDTQYF.

This clonotype occurred many times. This sequence joins TRBV27 and TRBJ1-2; TRBD1 matches at 8 bases. The V and J ends lost 4 bases and 4 bases, in that order; junction bases with no gene match: 5. There are 14 residues in the CDR3. Germline CDR1 is MNHEY and CDR2 is SMNVEV (reference sequence). The CDR3 DNA reads as TGTGCCAGCAGTTCCAGGACAGGGAGCTATGGCTACACCTTC. Amino acids: CASSSRTGSYGYTF.

This clonotype was detected ten times or more. The V gene is TRBV27, the J gene TRBJ1-1; 9 nucleotides match TRBD1. V shed 6 bases and J 1 base; nucleotides not matched to a gene: 3. The CDR3 contains 14 residues. Germline CDR1 is MNHEY and CDR2 is SMNVEV (reference sequence). The CDR3 sequence is CASRIQGANTEAFF. For the CDR3, the DNA is TGTGCCAGCAGGATACAGGGGGCGAACACTGAAGCTTTCTTT.

The chain carries TRBV12-3 or TRBV12-4 and TRBJ2-2, with 10 bases aligning to TRBD1. V trimming: 6 bases; J trimming: 2 bases; junction bases outside the gene matches: 6. This CDR3 spans 16 amino acids. CDR3: CASRIGTGENTGELFF. The CDR3 nucleotides are TGTGCCAGCAGGATAGGGACAGGGGAAAACACCGGGGAGCTGTTTTTT.